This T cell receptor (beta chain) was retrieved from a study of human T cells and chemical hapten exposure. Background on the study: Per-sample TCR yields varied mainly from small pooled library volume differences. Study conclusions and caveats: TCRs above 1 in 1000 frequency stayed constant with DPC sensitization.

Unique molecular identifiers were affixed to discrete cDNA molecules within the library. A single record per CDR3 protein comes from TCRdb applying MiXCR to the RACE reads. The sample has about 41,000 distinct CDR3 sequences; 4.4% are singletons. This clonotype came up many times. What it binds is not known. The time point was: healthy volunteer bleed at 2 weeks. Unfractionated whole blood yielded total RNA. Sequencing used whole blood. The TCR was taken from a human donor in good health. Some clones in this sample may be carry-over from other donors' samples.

DNA for the CDR3: TGCGCCAGCAGCCGAGAAGACTCTGGGGCCAACGTCCTGACTTTC. This codes for CASSREDSGANVLTF. This chain links TRBV4-1 with TRBJ2-6; no clear D gene. The CDR3 has 15 residues. The germline gives CDR1 MGHRA, CDR2 YSYEKL. Trimming left V 4 bases short and J 0 bases short, with 7 bases between.